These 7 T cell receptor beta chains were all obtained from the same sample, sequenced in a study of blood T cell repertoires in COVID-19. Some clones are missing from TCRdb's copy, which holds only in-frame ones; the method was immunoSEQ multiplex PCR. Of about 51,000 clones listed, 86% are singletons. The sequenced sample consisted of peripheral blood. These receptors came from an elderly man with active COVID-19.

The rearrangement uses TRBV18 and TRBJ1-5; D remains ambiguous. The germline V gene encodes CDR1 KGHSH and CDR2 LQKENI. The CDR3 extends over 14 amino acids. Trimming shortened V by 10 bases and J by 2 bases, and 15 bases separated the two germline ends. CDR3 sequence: CATQLDSGNQPQHF. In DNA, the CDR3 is TGTGCCACTCAATTGGACTCGGGCAATCAGCCCCAGCATTTT. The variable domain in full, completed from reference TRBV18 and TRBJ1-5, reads NAGVMQNPRHLVRRRGQEARLRCSPMKGHSHVYWYRQLPEEGLKFMVYLQKENIIDESGMPKERFSAEFPKEGPSILRIQQVVRGDSAAYFCATQLDSGNQPQHFGDGTRLSIL.

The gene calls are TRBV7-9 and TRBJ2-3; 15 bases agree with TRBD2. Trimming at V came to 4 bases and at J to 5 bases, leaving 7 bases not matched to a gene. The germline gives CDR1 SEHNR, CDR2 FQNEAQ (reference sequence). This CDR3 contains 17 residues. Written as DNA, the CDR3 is TGTGCCAGCAGCTCCGGACTAGCGGGAGGGCGAGGAGATACGCAGTATTTT. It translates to CASSSGLAGGRGDTQYF.

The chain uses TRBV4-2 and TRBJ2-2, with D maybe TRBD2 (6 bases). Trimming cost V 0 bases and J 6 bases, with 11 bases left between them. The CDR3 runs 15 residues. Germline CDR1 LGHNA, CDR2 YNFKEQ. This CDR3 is CASSQDWLASGELFF. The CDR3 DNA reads TGTGCCAGCAGCCAAGATTGGCTAGCGTCCGGGGAGCTGTTTTTT.

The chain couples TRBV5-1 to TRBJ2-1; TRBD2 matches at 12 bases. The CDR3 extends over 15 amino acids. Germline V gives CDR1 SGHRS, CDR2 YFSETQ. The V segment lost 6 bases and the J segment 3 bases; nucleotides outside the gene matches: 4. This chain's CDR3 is CASTPGLAGYNEQFF. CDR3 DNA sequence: TGCGCCAGCACCCCGGGACTAGCGGGCTACAATGAGCAGTTCTTC.

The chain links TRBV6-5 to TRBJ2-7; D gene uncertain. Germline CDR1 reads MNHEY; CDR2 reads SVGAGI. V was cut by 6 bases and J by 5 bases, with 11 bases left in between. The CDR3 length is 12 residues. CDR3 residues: CASRNVGNEQYF. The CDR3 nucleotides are TGTGCCAGCAGGAACGTGGGCAACGAGCAGTACTTC.

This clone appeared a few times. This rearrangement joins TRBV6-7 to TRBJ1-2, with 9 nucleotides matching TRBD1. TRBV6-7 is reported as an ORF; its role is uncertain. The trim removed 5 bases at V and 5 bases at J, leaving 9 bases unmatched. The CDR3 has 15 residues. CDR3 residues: CASSPGQGKRYGYTF. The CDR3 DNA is TGTGCCAGCAGTCCCGGACAGGGGAAAAGGTATGGCTACACCTTC.

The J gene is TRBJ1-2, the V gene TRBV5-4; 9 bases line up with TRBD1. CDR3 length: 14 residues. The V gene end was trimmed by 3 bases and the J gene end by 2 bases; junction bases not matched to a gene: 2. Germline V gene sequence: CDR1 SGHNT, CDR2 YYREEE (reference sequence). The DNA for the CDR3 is TGTGCCAGCAGCTCCACAGGGGGCAACTATGGCTACACCTTC. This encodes CASSSTGGNYGYTF. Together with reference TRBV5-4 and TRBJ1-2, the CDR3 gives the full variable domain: ETGVTQSPTHLIKTRGQQVTLRCSSQSGHNTVSWYQQALGQGPQFIFQYYREEENGRGNFPPRFSGLQFPNYSSELNVNALELDDSALYLCASSSTGGNYGYTFGSGTRLTVV.